This TCR beta chain is drawn from a study of blood T cell repertoires in COVID-19. As originally analysed: Estimates of nucleated cell counts were drawn from the amplification of reference gene primers. Using immunoSEQ multiplex PCR, the repertoire was profiled, and TCRdb retains in-frame clones only, with some absent. V and J calls and clone size are as listed in that table; D and trimming were resolved from the DNA. The repertoire holds a few hundred thousand clones, roughly 87% seen once, with roughly 0.94% in the top ten. The CDR3 is 16 amino acids. Germline CDR1 reads SGHTA; CDR2 reads FQGNSA. Trimming at V came to 0 bases and at J to 6 bases, leaving 11 bases not matched to a gene.

The chain uses TRBV7-2 and TRBJ2-7; 7 bases map to TRBD1. Sequenced sample: PBMCs or T cells enriched from blood (not recorded which). This sequence originates from a woman aged 25-40 years who had recovered from COVID-19. The CDR3 bases are TGTGCCAGCAGCTTAGCACAGGGGTTTCGATCTGGCGAGCAGTACTTC. It specifies CASSLAQGFRSGEQYF.